The clone carrying this TCR beta chain occurred once. This sample is part of a study of T-cell reconstitution after alpha-beta-depleted transplantation in children. The CDR3 consists of 15 residues. V trimming: 4 bases; J trimming: 1 base; junction bases outside the gene matches: 4. The V gene's germline CDR1 is SGHNT and CDR2 YYREEE (reference sequence). As it was prepared, the TCRbeta library received unique molecular identifiers. TCRdb re-derived calls from the PCR reads in MiXCR, one entry per CDR3 protein. The sample contains about 460,000 distinct CDR3 sequences, about an eighth of which appear only once.

Material: PBMCs from the stem cell graft donor, obtained from the stem cell graft. The TCR comes from a human donor who donated a stem cell graft to a child with combined immunodeficiency. V usage is TRBV5-4 and J usage is TRBJ2-3; TRBD1 matches at 9 bases. The chain's CDR3 is CASSHTGGRTDTQYF. CDR3 nucleotide sequence: TGTGCCAGCAGCCACACAGGGGGCCGCACAGATACGCAGTATTTT.